This T cell receptor beta chain was profiled in a study of T cell repertoires in cytomegalovirus infection. This clonotype was seen more than once but under ten times. Its specificity is not known. TCRdb passed the reads through MiXCR, listing each CDR3 protein once. The sample consists of hundreds of thousands of distinct CDR3 sequences, 33% of them appearing once. Germline V gene lookup returns CDR1 SGHVS and CDR2 FQNEAQ. This CDR3 has 16 amino acids. V dropped 1 base and J dropped 8 bases, with 17 bases sitting between them. V and J are TRBV7-8 and TRBJ1-4, with D perhaps matching TRBD1 (6 bases). The sequence came from a human donor in good health (CMV status not recorded). Some clones in this sample may be carry-over from other donors' samples. The sample consisted of cultured PBMCs, taken from culture after CMV antigen stimulation. CDR3 loop: CASSLVGGHGGEKLFF. Written as DNA, the CDR3 is TGTGCCAGCAGCTTAGTCGGGGGGCACGGAGGGGAAAAACTGTTTTTT.